The 21 T cell receptor beta chains given below trace back to one sample, sequenced in a study of CD8+ T cells in alopecia areata. Regarding treatment: oral pan-JAK inhibitor, 5-10 mg twice daily. Extraction and reverse transcription of RNA yielded cDNA as the sequencing template. Only in-frame clones appear in the TCRdb table, and some are missing; sequencing was by immunoSEQ multiplex PCR. The sample records about 200,000 clones, around two fifths being singletons. Material: CD4+ T cells sorted from blood, obtained between weeks 30 and 35, from a patient treated with tofacitinib. The origin of the receptors is a human donor with alopecia areata.

Only a few counts were recorded for this clone. This rearrangement joins TRBV29-1 to TRBJ2-1; tentative D call: TRBD1 (7 bases). The germline V and J ends were trimmed by 7 bases and 4 bases, with 20 bases remaining between them. The CDR3 consists of 15 residues. Germline-derived CDR1 and CDR2 are SQVTM and ANQGSEA. The CDR3 nucleotides are TGCAGCGGGGGGAGGAGACAGGGTTTTTACAATGAGCAGTTCTTC. Amino acids: CSGGRRQGFYNEQFF.

This clone was detected a few times. The CDR3 DNA follows: TGCGCCAGCAGCACCGGACAGAAACAGGAGGAGACCCAGTACTTC. This codes for CASSTGQKQEETQYF. The chain has TRBV5-1 and TRBJ2-5; possible D gene TRBD1, 6 bases. Germline V gene data show CDR1 as SGHRS and CDR2 as YFSETQ. This CDR3 has 15 amino acids. V shed 4 bases and J shed 5 bases, with 18 bases lying between them. Looking up the rest from reference TRBV5-1 and TRBJ2-5 gives the full variable domain: KAGVTQTPRYLIKTRGQQVTLSCSPISGHRSVSWYQQTPGQGLQFLFEYFSETQRNKGNFPGRFSGRQFSNSRSEMNVSTLELGDSALYLCASSTGQKQEETQYFGPGTRLLVL.

The chain has TRBV7-8 and TRBJ1-2, with TRBD1 matching 7 bases. V was clipped by 5 bases and J by 1 base; unmatched bases: 7. CDR1 is SGHVS and CDR2 is FQNEAQ in the germline V gene. The CDR3 covers 15 residues. CDR3 nucleotide sequence: TGTGCCAGCAGCAAAGGGGACAGCATTAACTATGGCTACACCTTC. Translated: CASSKGDSINYGYTF.

The chain uses TRBV7-9 and TRBJ1-1, with D perhaps TRBD1 (6 bases). Germline-derived CDR1 and CDR2 are SEHNR and FQNEAQ (reference sequence). This CDR3 is built from 13 residues. The ends were cut back, 8 bases at V and 3 bases at J, with 13 bases in the middle. The CDR3 region is CASLGDTYTEAFF. CDR3 sequence (DNA): TGTGCCAGCCTAGGGGACACATACACTGAAGCTTTCTTT.

This clone turned up a few times. This chain links TRBV14 with TRBJ2-7; D uncertain. In germline, CDR1 is SGHDN, CDR2 FVKESK. The germline V and J ends were trimmed by 0 bases and 6 bases, with 6 bases remaining between them. The CDR3 loop spans 12 amino acids. Written as DNA, the CDR3 is TGTGCCAGCAGCCAAGATCGGGTCGAGCAGTACTTC. Protein product: CASSQDRVEQYF.

The chain is built from TRBV5-6 and TRBJ2-1; the match to TRBD1 covers 8 bases. This CDR3 comprises 17 residues. J lost 4 bases, V lost 4 bases, and 13 bases had no gene match. From germline, CDR1 is SGHDT and CDR2 YYEEEE. The chain's CDR3 is CASSPGTGWNYYNEQFF. The CDR3 coding sequence is TGTGCCAGCAGCCCGGGGACAGGATGGAACTATTACAATGAGCAGTTCTTC.

The chain is built from TRBV18 and TRBJ2-3; the D is unclear. Trimming cost V 3 bases and J 1 base, with 20 bases left between them. Germline lookup yields CDR1 KGHSH and CDR2 LQKENI. CDR3 length: 18 residues. This CDR3 is CASSPLPHTNLRTDTQYF. The CDR3 nucleotides read TGTGCCAGCTCACCCCTTCCCCACACAAATCTACGCACAGATACGCAGTATTTT. The full variable domain, rest sourced from reference TRBV18 and TRBJ2-3, is NAGVMQNPRHLVRRRGQEARLRCSPMKGHSHVYWYRQLPEEGLKFMVYLQKENIIDESGMPKERFSAEFPKEGPSILRIQQVVRGDSAAYFCASSPLPHTNLRTDTQYFGPGTRLTVL.

The V gene is TRBV5-1, the J gene TRBJ1-5; no reliable D call. V lost 4 bases and J 2 bases, leaving 7 bases between the germline ends. Germline CDR1 SGHRS, CDR2 YFSETQ. There are 13 residues in the CDR3. The CDR3 DNA is TGCGCCAGCAGCCGGGAGGGCAATCAGCCCCAGCATTTT. Protein sequence: CASSREGNQPQHF.

The chain employs TRBV30 and TRBJ2-3; TRBD2 matches at 9 bases. The germline gives CDR1 GTSNPN, CDR2 SVGIG (reference sequence). With V trimmed by 3 bases and J by 3 bases, 7 bases remained unmatched. CDR3 length equals 15 residues. The CDR3 spells CAWRSASGMTDTQYF. DNA of the CDR3: TGTGCCTGGAGATCGGCTAGCGGGATGACAGATACGCAGTATTTT.

CDR3 amino acids: CASSIMGSNTGELFF. The CDR3 coding sequence is TGTGCCAGTAGTATTATGGGATCGAACACCGGGGAGCTGTTTTTT. The J gene is TRBJ2-2, the V gene TRBV19; the D is unclear. Germline CDR1 LNHDA, CDR2 SQIVND (reference sequence). Trimming stripped 3 bases from V and 0 bases from J, with 8 bases between. The CDR3 is made up of 15 amino acids.

The V call is TRBV5-1, the J call TRBJ2-1, with 7 positions matching TRBD2. The CDR3 is made up of 15 amino acids. Germline CDR1 and CDR2: SGHRS and YFSETQ. The V gene end was trimmed by 4 bases and the J gene end by 1 base; junction bases not matched to a gene: 5. CDR3 sequence (DNA): TGCGCCAGCAGCAGCAGCGGGACGTCCTACAATGAGCAGTTCTTC. Amino acid sequence: CASSSSGTSYNEQFF.

This chain connects TRBV7-2 to TRBJ1-4; perhaps TRBD1 as D (5 bases). The CDR3 runs to 14 residues. V lost 2 bases and J lost 8, with 12 bases in between. Germline CDR1 SGHTA, CDR2 FQGNSA. CDR3 nucleotide sequence: TGTGCCAGCAGCTTACTTGGGGGTCGGGAAAAACTGTTTTTT. Protein: CASSLLGGREKLFF.

This clone was recorded a few times. This chain links TRBV4-1 with TRBJ1-1; weak D call: TRBD1 (6 bases). The CDR3 is made up of 18 amino acids. Germline V CDR1 and CDR2: MGHRA, YSYEKL. Trimming pared 2 bases from V and 0 bases from J, leaving 19 bases between. The CDR3 loop reads CASSQKSGGIVVNTEAFF. The CDR3 bases are TGCGCCAGCAGCCAAAAGTCGGGGGGCATAGTCGTGAACACTGAAGCTTTCTTT.

V gene TRBV5-1 combines with J gene TRBJ2-3; 9 positions match TRBD2. This CDR3 contains 16 residues. The V gene's germline CDR1 is SGHRS and CDR2 YFSETQ. Trimming took 4 bases from V and 6 from J; bases not matched to a gene: 12. The CDR3 coding sequence is TGCGCCAGCAGCCCTCCGGCGGGAGGGCCTCGGGATACGCAGTATTTT. Translated, it gives CASSPPAGGPRDTQYF.

This clone was seen only a few times. The rearrangement uses TRBV29-1 and TRBJ1-1; maybe TRBD1 (6 bases). The V end lost 5 bases, the J end lost 2 bases, and 12 bases lay between the germline ends. The CDR3 runs to 13 residues. In germline, CDR1 is SQVTM, CDR2 ANQGSEA. The CDR3 region is CSVQDRFNTEAFF. The CDR3 DNA reads as TGCAGCGTTCAGGACAGATTTAACACTGAAGCTTTCTTT.

This clone was counted a few times. The rearrangement links TRBV6-6 to TRBJ1-1, with 7 bases lining up with TRBD1. With 5 bases clipped from V and 1 base from J, the junction kept 7 bases outside the gene matches. Germline assignment: CDR1 MNHNY and CDR2 SVGAGI (reference sequence). This CDR3 is built from 15 residues. The CDR3 DNA is TGTGCCAGCAGTCCTGACGACAGGGCGAACACTGAAGCTTTCTTT. It specifies CASSPDDRANTEAFF.

In its sample, this clone was seen a few times. The V gene is TRBV30, the J gene TRBJ1-1, with D maybe TRBD1 (5 bases). From germline, CDR1 is GTSNPN and CDR2 SVGIG (reference sequence). The CDR3 length is 14 residues. The V and J ends lost 3 bases and 1 base respectively, with 12 bases between them. CDR3 sequence: CAWRRGPSNTEAFF. The CDR3 coding sequence is TGTGCCTGGAGGAGGGGACCGTCGAACACTGAAGCTTTCTTT.

This sequence joins TRBV9 and TRBJ2-5; D perhaps matches TRBD1 (6 bases). The CDR3 spans 15 residues. The V end was cut by 0 bases, the J end by 5 bases, with 14 bases between. CDR1 is SGDLS and CDR2 is YYNGEE in the germline V gene. The CDR3 DNA is TGTGCCAGCAGCGTAGCTCCCCAGGGGCGGGAGACCCAGTACTTC. It encodes CASSVAPQGRETQYF.

This clone turned up a few times. The chain carries TRBV5-1 and TRBJ2-2, with D possibly TRBD1 on 5 matching bases. The germline CDR1 and CDR2 sequences are SGHRS and YFSETQ. Trimming took 0 bases from V and 4 from J, leaving 10 bases between them. CDR3 size: 15 residues. This CDR3 reads CASSLGTLFTGELFF. DNA of the CDR3: TGCGCCAGCAGCTTGGGGACACTCTTCACCGGGGAGCTGTTTTTT.

This chain connects TRBV30 to TRBJ1-1; D unclear. V was cut by 0 bases and J by 6 bases, with 11 bases left in between. The CDR3 runs 13 residues. CDR1 is GTSNPN and CDR2 is SVGIG in the germline V gene (reference sequence). This CDR3 is CAWSVGGMPEAFF. The DNA of the CDR3 is TGTGCCTGGAGTGTAGGAGGGATGCCTGAAGCTTTCTTT.

The rearrangement uses TRBV5-6 and TRBJ2-7; TRBD2 agrees at 10 bases. The junction had 2 bases not matched to a gene; V was cut back by 4 bases and J by 1 base. CDR3 length equals 14 residues. The germline V gene has CDR1 SGHDT and CDR2 YYEEEE. CDR3 DNA: TGTGCCAGCAGCACACTAGCGGGATCCTACGAGCAGTACTTC. Encoded protein: CASSTLAGSYEQYF.